The clone carrying this TCR beta chain was seen more than once but under ten times. What it binds is not known. TCRdb re-analysed the 5' RACE reads in MiXCR, keeping a single row per CDR3 protein. Counted here are 150,000 or so distinct CDR3 sequences, around a third occurring once; the ten biggest clones make up approximately 12%. This specimen belongs to a study of T-cell memory formation after mild COVID-19. Study-wide points: Contracting CD4+ clones were located mainly in CM and EM, and CD8+ clones in EMRA.

The CDR3 runs 18 residues. After removal of 3 bases from V and 1 base from J, the junction contained 11 bases not matched to a gene. Germline V gene sequence: CDR1 DFQATT, CDR2 SNEGSKA (reference sequence). Input material: PBMCs or a T cell subset sorted from them (not recorded which). The sequence came from an adult woman who had mild COVID-19 (a few samples of this study predate the infection). Cell type and time point are not known. The J gene is TRBJ2-3, the V gene TRBV20-1; 12 bases line up with TRBD2. CDR3 sequence (DNA): TGCAGTGCTAGTACTGGACTAGCGGGACTTGGTGGCACAGATACGCAGTATTTT. It codes for CSASTGLAGLGGTDTQYF.